These T cell receptor beta chains were read from a single sample in a study of blood T cell repertoires in COVID-19. Clones were read by immunoSEQ multiplex PCR, and TCRdb kept only the in-frame ones, dropping some. The sample consists of about 210,000 clones, roughly 90% of them appearing once. The sample taken for sequencing was peripheral blood. The receptors come from a man between 65 and 79 years old with acute or convalescent COVID-19. CDR3s include the opening cysteine and the closing phenylalanine or tryptophan. The order of the fields is clone size, J gene, D gene, V gene, CDR3 DNA, CDR3 protein. D genes are given only for firm matches. Clone size is shown for a subset of rows, as once, few, many or a class of expanded clone.

- | TRBJ2-1 | TRBD1 | TRBV20-1 | TGCAGTGCTAGTCTTGTGGGACAGGGGGGCTACAATGAGCAGTTCTTC | CSASLVGQGGYNEQFF
- | TRBJ2-3 | - | TRBV5-1 | TGCGCCAGCAGCTTTGGCCAGGTCACAGATACGCAGTATTTT | CASSFGQVTDTQYF
- | TRBJ2-7 | TRBD2 | TRBV18 | TGTGCCAGCTCACCACGACTAGCGGGAGGGTCCTACGAGCAGTACTTC | CASSPRLAGGSYEQYF
- | TRBJ1-1 | - | TRBV7-3 | TGTGCCAGCAGCTTAACGAGGGGGGGCGAAGCTTTCTTT | CASSLTRGGEAFF
- | TRBJ2-2 | - | TRBV11-2 | TGTGCCAGCAGCTCCCGACTCACCGGGGAGCTGTTTTTT | CASSSRLTGELFF
- | TRBJ2-1 | TRBD2 | TRBV5-4 | TGTGCCAGCAGCCCCAGCGGGAGTGCCTACAATGAGCAGTTCTTC | CASSPSGSAYNEQFF
- | TRBJ1-2 | TRBD1 | TRBV6-5 | TGTGCCAGCAGTTACCTTCAGGGGGCTGGCTACACCTTC | CASSYLQGAGYTF
- | TRBJ1-2 | TRBD1 | TRBV13 | TGTGCCAGCAGCGTCGGGACAGGGGACTATGGCTACACCTTC | CASSVGTGDYGYTF
once | TRBJ1-1 | - | TRBV19 | TGTGCCAGTAGGGACCAGGGCTATAACACTGAAGCTTTCTTT | CASRDQGYNTEAFF
- | TRBJ2-7 | TRBD1 | TRBV30 | TGTGCCTGGGACAGGGGACGCTCCTACGAGCAGTACTTC | CAWDRGRSYEQYF
- | TRBJ2-7 | TRBD1 | TRBV2 | TGTGCCGGCTCCCCGACAGGGGGGGCAGGCGAGCAGTACTTC | CAGSPTGGAGEQYF
- | TRBJ2-7 | - | TRBV6-5 | TGTGCCAGCAGTTACTCAGGGGCAGGGCCTGCCTACGAGCAGTACTTC | CASSYSGAGPAYEQYF
- | TRBJ2-4 | - | TRBV28 | TGTGCCAGCGCTCTGGATTGGGACGGGACACGAAACATTCAGTACTTC | CASALDWDGTRNIQYF
- | TRBJ2-1 | TRBD2 | TRBV24-1 | TGTGCCACCAGCCCGGGACTAGAAGTCGATGAGCAGTTCTTC | CATSPGLEVDEQFF
- | TRBJ2-1 | TRBD2 | TRBV9 | TGTGCCAGCAGCGTAGACTCTAGACTAGCGCTGGGCAATGAGCAGTTCTTC | CASSVDSRLALGNEQFF
few | TRBJ2-1 | - | TRBV12-1 | TGTGCCAGCAGCCTAGGTTGGAGTGACTCCTACAATGAGCAGTTCTTC | CASSLGWSDSYNEQFF
- | TRBJ2-2 | - | TRBV24-1 | TGTGCCACCGGAGGACGGCCGAACACCGGGGAGCTGTTTTTT | CATGGRPNTGELFF
- | TRBJ1-2 | - | TRBV7-9 | TGTGCCAGCAGCCTGACAACTCCTAACTATGGCTACACCTTC | CASSLTTPNYGYTF
once | TRBJ1-2 | TRBD1 | TRBV19 | TGTGCCAGTAGTATAACCGGGACAGTGAGGAGCTACACCTTC | CASSITGTVRSYTF
- | TRBJ1-2 | - | TRBV18 | TGTGCCAGCTCACCTAACCGGGGGAACGGCTACACCTTC | CASSPNRGNGYTF
- | TRBJ2-1 | - | TRBV6-5 | TGTGCCAGCAGTTACCGTTGGCAGGGCTCAAATGAGCAGTTCTTC | CASSYRWQGSNEQFF
once | TRBJ1-2 | TRBD1 | TRBV9 | TGTGCCAGCAGCGTCTCTTATACAGGGGGATATGGCTACACCTTC | CASSVSYTGGYGYTF
- | TRBJ1-5 | - | TRBV6-6 | TGTGCCAGCAGTCCCGCCTTAAGGACACGGAAAGAGAGCAATCAGCCCCAGCATTTT | CASSPALRTRKESNQPQHF
- | TRBJ1-1 | - | TRBV5-5 | TGTGCCAGCAGCTTGGCGGTAGGGGTCAACACTGAAGCTTTCTTT | CASSLAVGVNTEAFF
- | TRBJ1-2 | - | TRBV20-1 | TGCAGTGCTAGTTTGGACGACAGCTATGGCTACACCTTC | CSASLDDSYGYTF
- | TRBJ2-1 | TRBD2 | TRBV6-4 | TGTGCCAGCAGTGAGGGGACCCTAGCGGGAAGGAAAGACAATGAGCAGTTCTTC | CASSEGTLAGRKDNEQFF
- | TRBJ2-1 | - | TRBV7-3 | TGTGCCAGCAGCCTATTCCAGGTAGCGGAGCAGTTCTTC | CASSLFQVAEQFF
- | TRBJ1-1 | TRBD1 | TRBV6-5 | TGTGCCAGCAGTTACCGACTAGACAGGGGGCGTCTTAGGGCTTTCTTT | CASSYRLDRGRLRAFF
- | TRBJ1-1 | - | TRBV29-1 | TGCAGCGCCGATGACAGCACTGAAGCTTTCTTT | CSADDSTEAFF
- | TRBJ1-6 | - | TRBV28 | TGTGCCAGCAGTCGTGGACAGCCAAATTCACCCCTCCACTTT | CASSRGQPNSPLHF
- | TRBJ1-2 | - | TRBV29-1 | TGCAGCGTGACCGACAGCTATGGCTACACCTTC | CSVTDSYGYTF
once | TRBJ2-7 | - | TRBV19 | TGTGCCAGTAGTATTGGCAGGGCCTACGAGCAGTACTTC | CASSIGRAYEQYF
- | TRBJ1-2 | TRBD1 | TRBV5-1 | TGCGCCAGCAGCTCCGGGACAGGGGGCTTTGGCTACACCTTC | CASSSGTGGFGYTF
- | TRBJ2-5 | - | TRBV7-7 | TGTGCTAGCAGCTCCAGACCTGACAGCGCCGAGACCCAGTACTTC | CASSSRPDSAETQYF